Listed here is a single T cell receptor beta chain. Its antigen remains undetermined. Base qualities were left out, and no much larger clone turns up one base away. The library was obtained by 5' RACE. Sequenced on a NextSeq 500. To correct for sequencing error and PCR bias, the TCR library protocol tagged individual cDNA molecules with unique molecular identifiers. Sequencing covered both TCR alpha and beta chains, and within each sample the abundances of alpha and beta sequences were tightly co-correlated. As for the authors' bioinformatics: V gene, J gene and CDR3 annotation of TCR sequences was performed with Decombinator V4. Expanded TCRs were defined as changing significantly between any two time points under a Poisson model with p below 0.0001. TCR abundances were normalised to the total number of TCRs sequenced per sample and were expressed as counts per million. TRAV1-2 paired with TRAJ12, TRAJ20 or TRAJ33 defined MAIT TCRs, while TRAV10 paired with TRAJ18 defined iNKT TCRs. VDJdb, accessed 1 November 2021, was searched for CMV, EBV and SARS-CoV-2 annotated TCRs, with TCRs annotated for multiple antigens excluded. TCRdb's own reprocessing of the public reads used fastp at Q25 and MiXCR and kept productive beta chains. Identical CDR3 protein sequences are pooled into one entry, listed with their most common genes and DNA. V and J calls and clone size were set by TCRdb, not the authors. The sample table contains about 71,000 distinct CDR3 sequences; only one count was recorded for roughly 13% of them. Clones ranked in the top ten supply 11% to 15% of the sample.

The entry originates in a study of early T cells in non-severe SARS-CoV-2 infection (dated by TCRdb to the early 2020s). Background on the whole study: TCR sequencing used bulk RNA from unsorted whole blood, so alpha and beta chains could not be paired. The paper's findings and limits, for the study overall: VDJdb matching was skewed toward anti-spike CD8 responses and likely underestimated virus-specific expansions by missing private and CD4 specificities.

This was a case-control study nested in a cohort of healthcare workers in London, UK, who had nasopharyngeal swab PCR tests and blood samples taken every week. Healthcare workers were enrolled in the week of the UK lockdown, from 23 to 31 March 2020, and were followed every week for up to roughly 15 weeks. V ends up 3 bases short and J 1 base short, with an unmatched junction base count of 14. The germline V gene supplies CDR1 SGDLS and CDR2 YYNGEE. Counted from cysteine to phenylalanine, this CDR3 has 18 amino acids. Of all the DNA, just the CDR3 is kept, 54 bases in frame from base 1. The TCR sequence derives from an adult who was a healthcare worker with PCR-confirmed SARS-CoV-2 infection or an uninfected control (not recorded which). Sequenced sample: whole blood. In this chain, TRBV9 is recombined with TRBJ1-1, and 8 bases in between align with TRBD1. Read as DNA, the sequence is TGTGCCAGCAGCGCAAAACTTCTACCCGGGACAGGGAACACTGAAGCTTTCTTT. It translates to CASSAKLLPGTGNTEAFF.